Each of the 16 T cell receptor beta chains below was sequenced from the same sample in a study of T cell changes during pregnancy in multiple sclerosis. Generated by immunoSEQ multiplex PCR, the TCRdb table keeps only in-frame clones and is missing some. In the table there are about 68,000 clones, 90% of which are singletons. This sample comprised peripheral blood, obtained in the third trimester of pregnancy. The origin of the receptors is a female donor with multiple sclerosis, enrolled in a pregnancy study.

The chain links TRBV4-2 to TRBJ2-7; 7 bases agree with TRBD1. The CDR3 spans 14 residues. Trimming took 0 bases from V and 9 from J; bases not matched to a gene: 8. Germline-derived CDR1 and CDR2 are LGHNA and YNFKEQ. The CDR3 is CASSQDTGVLGQYF. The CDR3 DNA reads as TGTGCCAGCAGCCAAGACACAGGGGTACTCGGGCAGTACTTC.

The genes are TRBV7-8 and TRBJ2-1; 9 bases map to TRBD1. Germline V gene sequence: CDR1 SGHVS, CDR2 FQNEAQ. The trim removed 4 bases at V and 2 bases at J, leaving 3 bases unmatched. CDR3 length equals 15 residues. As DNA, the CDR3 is TGTGCCAGCAGCTCGACAGGGGGGACCTACAATGAGCAGTTCTTC. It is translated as CASSSTGGTYNEQFF.

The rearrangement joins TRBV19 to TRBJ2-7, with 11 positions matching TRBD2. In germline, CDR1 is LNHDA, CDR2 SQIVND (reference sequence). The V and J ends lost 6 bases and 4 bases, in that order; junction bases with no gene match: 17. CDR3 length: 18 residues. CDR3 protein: CASRRHDTSGSLNYEQYF. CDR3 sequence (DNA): TGTGCCAGTAGACGCCATGATACTAGCGGGAGTCTAAATTACGAGCAGTACTTC.

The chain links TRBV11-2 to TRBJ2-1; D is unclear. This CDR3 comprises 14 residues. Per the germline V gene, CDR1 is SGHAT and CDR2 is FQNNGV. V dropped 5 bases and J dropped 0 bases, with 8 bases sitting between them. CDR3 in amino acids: CASSPLSSYNEQFF. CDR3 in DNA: TGTGCCAGCAGCCCCCTCAGCTCCTACAATGAGCAGTTCTTC.

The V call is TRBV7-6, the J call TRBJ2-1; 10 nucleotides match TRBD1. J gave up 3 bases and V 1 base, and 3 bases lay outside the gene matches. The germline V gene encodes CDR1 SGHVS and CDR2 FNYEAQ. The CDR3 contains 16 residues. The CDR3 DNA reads TGTGCCAGCAGCTTAGAAAGGACAGGGGGCTACAATGAGCAGTTCTTC. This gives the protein CASSLERTGGYNEQFF.

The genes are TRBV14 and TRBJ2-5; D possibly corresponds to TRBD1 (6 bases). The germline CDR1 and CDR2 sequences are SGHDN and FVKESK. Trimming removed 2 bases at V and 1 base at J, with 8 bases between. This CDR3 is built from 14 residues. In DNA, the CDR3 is TGTGCCAGCAGCCAACTACAGGGCCAAGAGACCCAGTACTTC. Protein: CASSQLQGQETQYF.

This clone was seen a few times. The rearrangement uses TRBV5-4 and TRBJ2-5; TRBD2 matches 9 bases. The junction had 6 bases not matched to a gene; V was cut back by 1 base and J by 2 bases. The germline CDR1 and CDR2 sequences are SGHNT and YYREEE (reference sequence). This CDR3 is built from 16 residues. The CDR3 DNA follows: TGTGCCAGCAGCTTGTTAGCGGGGGTAGATCAAGAGACCCAGTACTTC. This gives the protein CASSLLAGVDQETQYF.

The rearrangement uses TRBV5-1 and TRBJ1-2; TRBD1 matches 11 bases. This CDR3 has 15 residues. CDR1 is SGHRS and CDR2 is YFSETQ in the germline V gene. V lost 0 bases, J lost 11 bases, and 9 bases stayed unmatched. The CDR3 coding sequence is TGCGCCAGCAGCTTGGTTCGGACAGGGGGCGGCTTATACACCTTC. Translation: CASSLVRTGGGLYTF.

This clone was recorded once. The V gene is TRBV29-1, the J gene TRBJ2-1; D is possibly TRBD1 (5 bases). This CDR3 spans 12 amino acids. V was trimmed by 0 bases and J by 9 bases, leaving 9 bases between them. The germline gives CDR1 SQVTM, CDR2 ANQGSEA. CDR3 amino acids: CSVEEQGGEQFF. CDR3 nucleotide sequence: TGCAGCGTTGAAGAGCAGGGTGGTGAGCAGTTCTTC.

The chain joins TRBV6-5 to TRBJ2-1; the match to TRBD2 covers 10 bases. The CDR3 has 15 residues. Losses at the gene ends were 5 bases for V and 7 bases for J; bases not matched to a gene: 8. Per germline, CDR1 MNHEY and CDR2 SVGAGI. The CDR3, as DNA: TGTGCCAGCAGTCACGTAGGGACTAGCGCTAATGAGCAGTTCTTC. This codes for CASSHVGTSANEQFF.

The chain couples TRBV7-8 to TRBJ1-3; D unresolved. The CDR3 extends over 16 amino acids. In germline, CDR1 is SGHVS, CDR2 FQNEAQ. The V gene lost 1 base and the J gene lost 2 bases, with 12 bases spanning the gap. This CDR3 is CASSLVGMGTGNTIYF. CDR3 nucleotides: TGTGCCAGCAGCTTAGTCGGGATGGGAACTGGAAACACCATATATTTT.

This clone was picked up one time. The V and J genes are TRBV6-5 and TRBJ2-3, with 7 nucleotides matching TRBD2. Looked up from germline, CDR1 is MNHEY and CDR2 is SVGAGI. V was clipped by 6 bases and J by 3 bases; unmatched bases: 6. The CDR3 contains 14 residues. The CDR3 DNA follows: TGTGCCAGCAGGCTTTCTAGCGGAACAGATACGCAGTATTTT. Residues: CASRLSSGTDTQYF.

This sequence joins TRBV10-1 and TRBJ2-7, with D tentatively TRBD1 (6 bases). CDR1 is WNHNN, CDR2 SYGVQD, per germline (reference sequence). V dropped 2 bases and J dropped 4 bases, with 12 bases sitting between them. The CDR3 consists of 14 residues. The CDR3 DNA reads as TGCGCCAGCAGTGAGACAGGGATGGTGTACGAGCAGTACTTC. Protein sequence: CASSETGMVYEQYF.

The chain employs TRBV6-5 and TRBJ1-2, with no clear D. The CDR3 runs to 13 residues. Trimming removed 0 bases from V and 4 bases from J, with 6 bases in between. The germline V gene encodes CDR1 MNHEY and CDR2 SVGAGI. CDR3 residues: CASSYSEAYGYTF. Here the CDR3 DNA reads TGTGCCAGCAGTTACTCCGAGGCCTATGGCTACACCTTC.

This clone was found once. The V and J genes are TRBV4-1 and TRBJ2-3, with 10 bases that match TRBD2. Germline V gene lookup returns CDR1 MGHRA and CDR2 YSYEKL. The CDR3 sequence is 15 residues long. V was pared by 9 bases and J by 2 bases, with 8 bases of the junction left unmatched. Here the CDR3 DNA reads TGCGCCAGTACCTTAGCGGGAGGCTCCACAGATACGCAGTATTTT. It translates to CASTLAGGSTDTQYF.

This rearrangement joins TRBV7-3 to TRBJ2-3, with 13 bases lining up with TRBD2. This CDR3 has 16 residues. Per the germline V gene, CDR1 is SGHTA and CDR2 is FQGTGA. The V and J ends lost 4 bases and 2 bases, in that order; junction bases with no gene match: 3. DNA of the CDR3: TGTGCCAGCAGCTCCGGACTAGCGGGAGCCACAGATACGCAGTATTTT. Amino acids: CASSSGLAGATDTQYF.